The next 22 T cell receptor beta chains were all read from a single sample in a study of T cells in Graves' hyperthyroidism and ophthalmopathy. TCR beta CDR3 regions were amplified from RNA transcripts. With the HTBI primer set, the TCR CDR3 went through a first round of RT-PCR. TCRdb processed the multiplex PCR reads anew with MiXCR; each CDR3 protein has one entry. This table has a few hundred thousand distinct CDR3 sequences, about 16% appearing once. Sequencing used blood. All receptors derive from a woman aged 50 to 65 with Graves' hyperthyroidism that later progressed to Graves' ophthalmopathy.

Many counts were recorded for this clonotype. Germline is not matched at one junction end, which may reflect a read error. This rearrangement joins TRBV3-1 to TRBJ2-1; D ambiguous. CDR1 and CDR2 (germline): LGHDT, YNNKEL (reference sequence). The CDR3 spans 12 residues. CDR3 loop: CAGSFPYNEQFF. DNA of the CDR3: TGTGCCGGCAGCTTCCCCTACAATGAGCAGTTCTTC.

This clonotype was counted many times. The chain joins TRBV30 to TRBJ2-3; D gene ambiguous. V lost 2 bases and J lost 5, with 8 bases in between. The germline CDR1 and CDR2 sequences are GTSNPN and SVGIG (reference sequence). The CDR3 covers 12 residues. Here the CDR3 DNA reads TGTGCCTGGAGTCCGACCGGAGATACGCAGTATTTT. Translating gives CAWSPTGDTQYF.

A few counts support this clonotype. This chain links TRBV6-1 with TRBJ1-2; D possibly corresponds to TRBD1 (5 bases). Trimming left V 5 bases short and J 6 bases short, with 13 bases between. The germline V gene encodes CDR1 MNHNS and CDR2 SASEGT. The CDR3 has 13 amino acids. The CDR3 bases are TGTGCCAGCAGTTTACCGGGGCCCAATGGCTACACCTTC. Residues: CASSLPGPNGYTF.

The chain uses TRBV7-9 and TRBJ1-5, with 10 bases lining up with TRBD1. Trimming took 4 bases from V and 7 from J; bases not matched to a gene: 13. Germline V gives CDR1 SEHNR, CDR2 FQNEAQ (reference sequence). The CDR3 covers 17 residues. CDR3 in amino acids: CASSSSKTGGFRQPQHF. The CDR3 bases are TGTGCCAGCAGCTCCAGCAAGACAGGGGGCTTCAGGCAGCCCCAGCATTTT.

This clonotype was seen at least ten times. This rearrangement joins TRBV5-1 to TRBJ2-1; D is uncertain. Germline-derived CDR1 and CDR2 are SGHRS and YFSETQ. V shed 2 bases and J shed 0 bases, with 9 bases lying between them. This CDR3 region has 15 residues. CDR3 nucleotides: TGCGCCAGCAGCTTTATCAAGGTCTCCTACAATGAGCAGTTCTTC. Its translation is CASSFIKVSYNEQFF.

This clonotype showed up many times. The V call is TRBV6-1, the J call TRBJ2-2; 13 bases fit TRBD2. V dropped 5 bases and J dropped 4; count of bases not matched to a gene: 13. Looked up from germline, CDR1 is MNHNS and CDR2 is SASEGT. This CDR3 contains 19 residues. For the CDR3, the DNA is TGTGCCAGCAGTTATTCGGGACTAGCGGGATTAACTGGCACCGGGGAGCTGTTTTTT. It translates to CASSYSGLAGLTGTGELFF.

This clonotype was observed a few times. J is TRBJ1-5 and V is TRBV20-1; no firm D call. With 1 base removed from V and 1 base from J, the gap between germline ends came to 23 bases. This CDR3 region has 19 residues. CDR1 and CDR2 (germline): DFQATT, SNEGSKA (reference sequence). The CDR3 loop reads CSARVVGQVLASSNQPQHF. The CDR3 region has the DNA TGCAGTGCTAGAGTGGTTGGGCAGGTTCTCGCGTCGAGCAATCAGCCCCAGCATTTT.

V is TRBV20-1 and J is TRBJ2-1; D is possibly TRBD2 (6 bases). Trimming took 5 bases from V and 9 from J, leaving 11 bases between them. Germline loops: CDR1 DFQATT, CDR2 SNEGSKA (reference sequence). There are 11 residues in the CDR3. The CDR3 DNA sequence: TGCAGTGCTCAAGGAGGGACTGAGCAGTTCTTC. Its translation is CSAQGGTEQFF.

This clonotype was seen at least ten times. CDR3 loop: CASSPGRYNEQFF. The CDR3 region has the DNA TGTGCCAGCTCACCGGGTAGATACAATGAGCAGTTCTTC. This chain connects TRBV18 to TRBJ2-1; D not certain. Trimming pared 3 bases from V and 4 bases from J, leaving 7 bases between. The CDR3 loop spans 13 amino acids. Germline V gives CDR1 KGHSH, CDR2 LQKENI.

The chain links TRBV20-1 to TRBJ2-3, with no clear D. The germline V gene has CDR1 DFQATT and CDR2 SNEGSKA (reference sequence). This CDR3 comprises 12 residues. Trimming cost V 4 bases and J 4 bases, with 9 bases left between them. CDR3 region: CSATREADTQYF. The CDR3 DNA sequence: TGCAGTGCTACCCGAGAGGCAGATACGCAGTATTTT.

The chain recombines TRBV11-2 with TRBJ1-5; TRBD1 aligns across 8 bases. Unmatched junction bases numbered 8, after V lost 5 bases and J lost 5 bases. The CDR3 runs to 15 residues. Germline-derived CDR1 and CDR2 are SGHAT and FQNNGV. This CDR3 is CASSQDRGWHQPQHF. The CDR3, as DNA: TGTGCCAGCAGCCAAGACAGGGGTTGGCATCAGCCCCAGCATTTT.

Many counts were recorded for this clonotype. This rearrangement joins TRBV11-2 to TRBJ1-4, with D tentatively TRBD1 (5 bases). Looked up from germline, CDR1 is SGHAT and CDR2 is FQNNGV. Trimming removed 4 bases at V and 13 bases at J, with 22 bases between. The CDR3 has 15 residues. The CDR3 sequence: CASSSLRGLRRGLFF. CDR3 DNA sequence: TGTGCCAGCAGCTCCCTGCGGGGGTTAAGAAGGGGACTGTTTTTT.

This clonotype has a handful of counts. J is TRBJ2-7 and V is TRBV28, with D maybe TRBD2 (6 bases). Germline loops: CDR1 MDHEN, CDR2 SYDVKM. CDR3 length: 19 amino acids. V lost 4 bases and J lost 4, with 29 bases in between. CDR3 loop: CASSSLYKASESTSYEQYF. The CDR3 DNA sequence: TGTGCCAGCAGTTCCCTCTATAAGGCTAGCGAGTCTACCTCTTACGAGCAGTACTTC.

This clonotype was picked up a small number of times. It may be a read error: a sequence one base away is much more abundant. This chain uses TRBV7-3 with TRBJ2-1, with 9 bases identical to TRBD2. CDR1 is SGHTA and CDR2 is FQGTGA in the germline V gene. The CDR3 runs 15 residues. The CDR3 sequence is CASSLAGGENNGQFF. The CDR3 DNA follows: TGTGCCAGCAGCTTGGCGGGAGGGGAAAACAATGGGCAGTTCTTC. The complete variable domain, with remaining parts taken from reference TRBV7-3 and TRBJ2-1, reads GAGVSQTPSNKVTEKGKYVELRCDPISGHTALYWYRQSLGQGPEFLIYFQGTGAADDSGLPNDRFFAVRPEGSVSTLKIQRTERGDSAVYLCASSLAGGENNGQFFGPGTRLTVL.

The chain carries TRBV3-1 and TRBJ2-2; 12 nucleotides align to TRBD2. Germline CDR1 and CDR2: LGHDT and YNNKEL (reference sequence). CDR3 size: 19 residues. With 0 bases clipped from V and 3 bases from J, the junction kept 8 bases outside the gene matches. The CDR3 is CASSQDPRLAGDYTGELFF. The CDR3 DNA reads TGTGCCAGCAGCCAAGACCCCCGACTAGCGGGGGACTACACCGGGGAGCTGTTTTTT.

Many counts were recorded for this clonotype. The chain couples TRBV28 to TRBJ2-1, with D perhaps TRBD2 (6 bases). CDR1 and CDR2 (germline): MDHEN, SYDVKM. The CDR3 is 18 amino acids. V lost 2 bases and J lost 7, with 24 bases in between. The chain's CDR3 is CASSLLGGPLEKDNEQFF. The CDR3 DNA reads TGTGCCAGCAGTTTACTGGGGGGACCCCTGGAGAAAGATAATGAGCAGTTCTTC.

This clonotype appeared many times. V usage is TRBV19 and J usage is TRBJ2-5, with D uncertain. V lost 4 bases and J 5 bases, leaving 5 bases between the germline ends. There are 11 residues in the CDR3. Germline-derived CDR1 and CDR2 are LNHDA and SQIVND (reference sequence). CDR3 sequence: CASSNWETQYF. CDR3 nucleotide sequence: TGTGCCAGTAGTAACTGGGAGACCCAGTACTTC.

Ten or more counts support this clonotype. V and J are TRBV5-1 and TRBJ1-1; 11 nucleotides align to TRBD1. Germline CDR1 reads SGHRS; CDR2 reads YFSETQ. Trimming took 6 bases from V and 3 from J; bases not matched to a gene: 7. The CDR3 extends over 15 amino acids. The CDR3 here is CASIDPGQGDTEAFF. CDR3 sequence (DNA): TGCGCCAGCATCGACCCGGGACAGGGGGACACTGAAGCTTTCTTT.

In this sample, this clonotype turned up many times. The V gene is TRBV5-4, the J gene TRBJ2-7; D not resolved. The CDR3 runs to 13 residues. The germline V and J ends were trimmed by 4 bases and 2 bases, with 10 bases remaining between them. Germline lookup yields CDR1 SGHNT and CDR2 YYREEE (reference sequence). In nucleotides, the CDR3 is TGTGCCAGCAGCATTGACTTAACCTACGAGCAGTACTTC. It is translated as CASSIDLTYEQYF.

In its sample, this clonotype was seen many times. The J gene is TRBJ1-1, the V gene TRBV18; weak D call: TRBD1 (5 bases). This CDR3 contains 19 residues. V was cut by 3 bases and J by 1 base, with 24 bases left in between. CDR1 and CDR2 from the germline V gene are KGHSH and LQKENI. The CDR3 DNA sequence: TGTGCCAGCTCACCCGTAAGACCAGGGATCTGGGATGGGAACACTGAAGCTTTCTTT. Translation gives CASSPVRPGIWDGNTEAFF.

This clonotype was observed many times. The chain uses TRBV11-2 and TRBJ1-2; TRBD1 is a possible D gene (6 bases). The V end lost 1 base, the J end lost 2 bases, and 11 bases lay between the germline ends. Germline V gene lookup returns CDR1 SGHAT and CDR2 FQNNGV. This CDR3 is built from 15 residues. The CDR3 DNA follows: TGTGCCAGCAGCTTAGGCAGGGGAGGAAACTATGGCTACACCTTC. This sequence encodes CASSLGRGGNYGYTF.

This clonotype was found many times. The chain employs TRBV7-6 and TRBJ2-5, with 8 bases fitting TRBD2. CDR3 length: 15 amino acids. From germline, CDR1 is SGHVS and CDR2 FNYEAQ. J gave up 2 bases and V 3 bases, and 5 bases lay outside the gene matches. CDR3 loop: CASSLGSGKQETQYF. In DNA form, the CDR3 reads TGTGCCAGCAGCTTGGGTAGCGGGAAACAAGAGACCCAGTACTTC.